The present T cell receptor (beta chain) was sequenced within a study of radiotherapy plus CTLA-4 blockade in lung cancer. About this clone itself: The antigen is undetermined.

Repertoires were generated with immunoSEQ multiplex PCR, while TCRdb's copy carries only in-frame clones and drops some. This table holds approximately 52,000 clones, more than 75% found once. General study results and limits: The study found tumor-derived TCR clones expanded in blood after radiotherapy plus ipilimumab. Early blood T cell clone dynamics, with interferon-beta, were reported to best predict response.

The origin of this receptor is a human donor with non-small cell lung cancer who had a complete response to radiotherapy plus ipilimumab. This specimen consisted of peripheral blood, obtained from a patient treated with radiotherapy plus ipilimumab.

DNA for the CDR3: TGTGCCTGGAGTCCACGCGGGCAGTATAATTCACCCCTCCACTTT. As protein: CAWSPRGQYNSPLHF. This sequence joins TRBV30 and TRBJ1-6; D not certain. CDR1 is GTSNPN and CDR2 is SVGIG in the germline V gene (reference sequence). The CDR3 contains 15 residues. Trimming removed 2 bases from V and 4 bases from J, with 12 bases in between.